These 2 T cell receptor beta chains share one sample of origin, sequenced in a study of cytomegalovirus exposure and HLA in healthy donors. PCR involved 60 Vbeta and 13 Jbeta primers. Using immunoSEQ multiplex PCR, the repertoire was profiled, and TCRdb retains in-frame clones only, with some absent. The sample carries 180,000 or so clones, about 80% recorded once. The sample consisted of PBMCs. The receptor set was obtained from a man in his forties or fifties in good health and CMV-seropositive.

The CDR3 protein is CASSQVVSTVGTQYF. The DNA for the CDR3 is TGCGCCAGCAGCCAAGTTGTCTCGACAGTTGGTACGCAGTATTTT. The chain links TRBV4-1 to TRBJ2-3; the D gene is possibly TRBD1 (5 bases). This CDR3 has 15 residues. Germline V gene lookup returns CDR1 MGHRA and CDR2 YSYEKL. V dropped 1 base and J dropped 8 bases, with 16 bases sitting between them.

J is TRBJ1-2 and V is TRBV6-5; 10 bases match TRBD1. The CDR3 loop spans 14 amino acids. Germline V gene data show CDR1 as MNHEY and CDR2 as SVGAGI. The V segment lost 5 bases and the J segment 2 bases; nucleotides outside the gene matches: 2. The CDR3 nucleotides are TGTGCCAGCAGTACGGACAGGGGGAACTATGGCTACACCTTC. It translates to CASSTDRGNYGYTF.